What follows is one T cell receptor beta chain and its context. These data originate in a study of OX40 agonist ivuxolimab in advanced cancers. Whole-study context: Cancers in dose escalation were hepatocellular, melanoma, renal cell and head and neck. Earlier treatment with anti-PD-1, anti-PD-L1 or anti-CTLA-4 was permitted, and roughly 40% had received some.

Clones were read by immunoSEQ multiplex PCR, and TCRdb kept only the in-frame ones, dropping some. The sample has over 5,500 clones, about 95% seen once; the top ten hold approximately 10%. The length of the CDR3 is 15 residues. The V gene's germline CDR1 is MNHNY and CDR2 SVGAGI (reference sequence). V shed 8 bases and J 2 bases; nucleotides not matched to a gene: 6. This chain connects TRBV6-6 to TRBJ2-7; 13 nucleotides align to TRBD2. Material: CD4+ or CD8+ T cells sorted from blood, obtained in a trial of the OX40 agonist ivuxolimab. The source of this sequence is an adult with an advanced solid tumor such as melanoma, head and neck, liver or kidney cancer. CDR3 protein: CASGAGLAGAYEQYF. The CDR3 nucleotides are TGTGCCAGCGGGGCAGGACTAGCGGGGGCCTACGAGCAGTACTTC.